Below, one T cell receptor (beta chain) is given with its context. Antigen unknown. This record comes from a study of neoadjuvant nivolumab and ipilimumab in lung cancer. Study context: Patients got nivolumab 3 mg/kg on days 1, 15 and 29; combination added ipilimumab 1 mg/kg day 1.

TCRdb keeps only in-frame clones here, not all; method: immunoSEQ multiplex PCR. The sample has 8,000 to 10,000 clones; 70% to 80% are singletons. V lost 3 bases, J lost 3 bases, and 4 bases lay in between. Germline V CDR1 and CDR2: KGHSH, LQKENI. This CDR3 comprises 12 residues. Study-wide points: Pretherapy blood TCR richness correlated positively with resected tumor richness. From pretherapy to surgery, tumor richness and clonality rose with dual therapy. Pathologic regression was not significantly tied to TCR clonality.

Sample: tumor tissue, taken after neoadjuvant nivolumab, alone or with ipilimumab, at or shortly before surgery. This sequence joins TRBV18 and TRBJ2-3; D call uncertain. The source of this sequence is an adult with non-small cell lung cancer. The CDR3 nucleotides are TGTGCCAGCTCACCCGGGACAGATACGCAGTATTTT. Protein: CASSPGTDTQYF. The full variable domain, completed using reference TRBV18 and TRBJ2-3, is NAGVMQNPRHLVRRRGQEARLRCSPMKGHSHVYWYRQLPEEGLKFMVYLQKENIIDESGMPKERFSAEFPKEGPSILRIQQVVRGDSAAYFCASSPGTDTQYFGPGTRLTVL.